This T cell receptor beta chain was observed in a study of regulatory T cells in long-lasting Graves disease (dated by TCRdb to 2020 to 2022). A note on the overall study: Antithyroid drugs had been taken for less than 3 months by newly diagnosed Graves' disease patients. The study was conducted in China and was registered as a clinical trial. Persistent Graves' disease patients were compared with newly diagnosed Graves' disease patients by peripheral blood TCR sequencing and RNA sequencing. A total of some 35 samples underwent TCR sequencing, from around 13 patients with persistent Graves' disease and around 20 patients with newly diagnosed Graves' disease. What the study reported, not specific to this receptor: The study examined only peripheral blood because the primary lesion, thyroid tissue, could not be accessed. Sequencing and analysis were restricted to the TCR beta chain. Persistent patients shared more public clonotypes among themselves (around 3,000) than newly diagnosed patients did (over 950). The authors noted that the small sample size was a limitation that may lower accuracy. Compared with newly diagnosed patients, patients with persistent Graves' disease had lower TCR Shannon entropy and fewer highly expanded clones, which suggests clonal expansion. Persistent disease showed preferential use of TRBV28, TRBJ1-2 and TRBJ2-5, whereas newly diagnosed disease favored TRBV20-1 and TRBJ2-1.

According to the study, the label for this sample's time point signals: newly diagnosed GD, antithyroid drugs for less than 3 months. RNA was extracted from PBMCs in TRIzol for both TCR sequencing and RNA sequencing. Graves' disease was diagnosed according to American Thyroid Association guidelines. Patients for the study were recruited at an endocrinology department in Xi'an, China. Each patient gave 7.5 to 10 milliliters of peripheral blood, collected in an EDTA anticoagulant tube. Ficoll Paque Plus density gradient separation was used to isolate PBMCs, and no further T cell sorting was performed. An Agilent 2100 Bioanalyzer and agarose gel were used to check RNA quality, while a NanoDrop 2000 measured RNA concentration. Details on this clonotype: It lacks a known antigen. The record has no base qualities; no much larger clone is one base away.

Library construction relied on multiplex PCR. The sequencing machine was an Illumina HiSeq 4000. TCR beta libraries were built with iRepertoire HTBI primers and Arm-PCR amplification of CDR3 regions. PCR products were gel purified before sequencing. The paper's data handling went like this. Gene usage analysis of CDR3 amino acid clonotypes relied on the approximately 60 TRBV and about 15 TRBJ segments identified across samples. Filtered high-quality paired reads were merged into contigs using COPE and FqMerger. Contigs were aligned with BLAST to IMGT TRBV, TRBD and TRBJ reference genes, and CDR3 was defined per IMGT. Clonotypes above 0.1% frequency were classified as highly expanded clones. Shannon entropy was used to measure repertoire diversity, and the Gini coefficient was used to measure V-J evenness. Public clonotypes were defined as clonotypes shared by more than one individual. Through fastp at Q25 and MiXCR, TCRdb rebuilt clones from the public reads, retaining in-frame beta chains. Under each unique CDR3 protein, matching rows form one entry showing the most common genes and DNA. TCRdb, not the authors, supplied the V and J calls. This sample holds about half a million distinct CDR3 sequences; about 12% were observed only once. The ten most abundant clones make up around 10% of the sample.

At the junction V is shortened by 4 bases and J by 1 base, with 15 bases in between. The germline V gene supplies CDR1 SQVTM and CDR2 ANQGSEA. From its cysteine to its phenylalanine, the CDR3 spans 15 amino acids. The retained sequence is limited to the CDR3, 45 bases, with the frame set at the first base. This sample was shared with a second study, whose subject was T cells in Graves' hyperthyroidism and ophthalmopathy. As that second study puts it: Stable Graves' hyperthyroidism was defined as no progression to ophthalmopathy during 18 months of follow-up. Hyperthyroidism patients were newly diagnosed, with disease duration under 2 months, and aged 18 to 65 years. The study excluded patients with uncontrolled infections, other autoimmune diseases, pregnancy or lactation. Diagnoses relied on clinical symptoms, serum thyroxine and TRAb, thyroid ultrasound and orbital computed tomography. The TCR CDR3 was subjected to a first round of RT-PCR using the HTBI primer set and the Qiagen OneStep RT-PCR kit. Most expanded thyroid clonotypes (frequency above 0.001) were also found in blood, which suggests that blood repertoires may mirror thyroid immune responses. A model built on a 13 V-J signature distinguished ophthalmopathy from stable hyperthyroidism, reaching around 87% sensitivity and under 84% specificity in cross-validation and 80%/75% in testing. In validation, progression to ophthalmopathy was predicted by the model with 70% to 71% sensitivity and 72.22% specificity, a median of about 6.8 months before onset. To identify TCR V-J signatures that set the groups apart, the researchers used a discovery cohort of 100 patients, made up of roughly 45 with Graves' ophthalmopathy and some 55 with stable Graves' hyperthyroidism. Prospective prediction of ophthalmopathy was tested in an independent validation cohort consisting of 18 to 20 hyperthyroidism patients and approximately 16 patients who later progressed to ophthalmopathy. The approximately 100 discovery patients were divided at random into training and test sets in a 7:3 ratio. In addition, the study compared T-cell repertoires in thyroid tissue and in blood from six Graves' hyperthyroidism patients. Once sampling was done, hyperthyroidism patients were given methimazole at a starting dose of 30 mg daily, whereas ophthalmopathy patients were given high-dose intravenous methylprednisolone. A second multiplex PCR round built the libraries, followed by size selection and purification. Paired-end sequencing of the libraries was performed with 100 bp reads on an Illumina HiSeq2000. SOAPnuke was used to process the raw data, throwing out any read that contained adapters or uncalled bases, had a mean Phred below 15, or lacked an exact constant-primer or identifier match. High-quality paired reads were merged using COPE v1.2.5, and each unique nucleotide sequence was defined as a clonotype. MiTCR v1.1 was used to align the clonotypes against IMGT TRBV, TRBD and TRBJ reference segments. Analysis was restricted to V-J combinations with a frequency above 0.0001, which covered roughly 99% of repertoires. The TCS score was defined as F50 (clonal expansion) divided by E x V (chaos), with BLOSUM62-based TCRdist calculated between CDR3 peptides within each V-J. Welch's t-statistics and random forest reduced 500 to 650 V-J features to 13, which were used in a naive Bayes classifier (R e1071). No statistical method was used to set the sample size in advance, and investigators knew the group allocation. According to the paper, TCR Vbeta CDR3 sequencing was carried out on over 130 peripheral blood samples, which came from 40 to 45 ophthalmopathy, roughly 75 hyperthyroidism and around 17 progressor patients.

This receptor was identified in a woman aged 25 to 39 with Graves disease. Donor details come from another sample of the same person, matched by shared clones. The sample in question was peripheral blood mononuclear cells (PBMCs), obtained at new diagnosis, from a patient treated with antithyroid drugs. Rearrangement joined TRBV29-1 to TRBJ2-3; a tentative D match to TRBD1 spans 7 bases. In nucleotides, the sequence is TGCAGCGTTGTTGGAGGGGGCGAAGGCACAGATACGCAGTATTTT. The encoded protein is CSVVGGGEGTDTQYF.